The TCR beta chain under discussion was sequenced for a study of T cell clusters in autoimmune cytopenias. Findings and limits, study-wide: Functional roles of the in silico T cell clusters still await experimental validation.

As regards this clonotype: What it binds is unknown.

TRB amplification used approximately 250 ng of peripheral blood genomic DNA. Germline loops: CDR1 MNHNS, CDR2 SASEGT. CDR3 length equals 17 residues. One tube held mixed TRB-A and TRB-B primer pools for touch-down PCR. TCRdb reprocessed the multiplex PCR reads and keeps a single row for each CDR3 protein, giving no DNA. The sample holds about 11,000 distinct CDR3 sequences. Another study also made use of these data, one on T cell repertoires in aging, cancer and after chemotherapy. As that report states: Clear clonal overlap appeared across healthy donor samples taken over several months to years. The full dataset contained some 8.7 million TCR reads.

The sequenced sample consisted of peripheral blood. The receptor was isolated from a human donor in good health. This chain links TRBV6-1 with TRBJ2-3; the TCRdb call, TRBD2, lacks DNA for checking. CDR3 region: CASSAVSGGVGGDTQYF.